This T cell receptor (beta chain) is from a study of blood T cell repertoires in COVID-19. Only in-frame clones appear in the TCRdb table, and some are missing; sequencing was by immunoSEQ multiplex PCR. This repertoire shows fewer than 600,000 clones, approximately 89% found once; its top ten account for 0.9%. The CDR3 runs 13 residues. Per the germline V gene, CDR1 is WNHNN and CDR2 is SYGVQD (reference sequence). With 4 bases removed from V and 3 bases from J, the gap between germline ends came to 10 bases. Seattle patients were enrolled while actively infected and followed longitudinally. This TCR was sampled from a man aged 18 to 30 with COVID-19, enrolled during active disease. What was sequenced was peripheral blood. The rearrangement joins TRBV10-1 to TRBJ2-7; D gene ambiguous. The CDR3 sequence is CASSGLTDYEQYF. The CDR3 nucleotides read TGCGCCAGCAGTGGACTGACCGACTACGAGCAGTACTTC.